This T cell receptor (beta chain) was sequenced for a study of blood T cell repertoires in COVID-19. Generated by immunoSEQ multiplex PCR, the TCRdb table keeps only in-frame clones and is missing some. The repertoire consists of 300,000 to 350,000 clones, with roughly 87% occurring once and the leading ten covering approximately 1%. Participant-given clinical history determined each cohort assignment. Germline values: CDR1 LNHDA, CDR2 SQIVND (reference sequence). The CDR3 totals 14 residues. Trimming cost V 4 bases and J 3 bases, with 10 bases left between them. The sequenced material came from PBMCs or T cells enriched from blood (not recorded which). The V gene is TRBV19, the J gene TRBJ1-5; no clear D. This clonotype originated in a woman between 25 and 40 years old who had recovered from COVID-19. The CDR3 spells CASSTSGDNQPQHF. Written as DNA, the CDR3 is TGTGCCAGTAGTACCTCCGGGGACAATCAGCCCCAGCATTTT. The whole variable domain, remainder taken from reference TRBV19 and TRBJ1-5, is DGGITQSPKYLFRKEGQNVTLSCEQNLNHDAMYWYRQDPGQGLRLIYYSQIVNDFQKGDIAEGYSVSREKKESFPLTVTSAQKNPTAFYLCASSTSGDNQPQHFGDGTRLSIL.